The rows below give T cell receptor beta chains drawn from one sample of a study of cytomegalovirus exposure and HLA in healthy donors. Sequencing used immunoSEQ multiplex PCR; TCRdb keeps in-frame clones, though not all of them. The sample shows about 120,000 clones, about 80% of them seen only once. The sequenced sample consisted of PBMCs. Receptors originate from a human donor in good health. Both conserved end residues are part of each CDR3. The D gene is left open where the match is weak. Only part of the rows carry a size: once, few, many, or a class if the clone is expanded.

>.|14|TRBD2|TRBJ2-1|TRBV5-1
TGCGCCAGCAGCGTCGGGGGGGGATACAATGAGCAGTTCTTC
CASSVGGGYNEQFF
>.|15|.|TRBJ2-7|TRBV27
TGTGCCAGCAGTTTACAACCCGGGAGCCTATACGAGCAGTACTTC
CASSLQPGSLYEQYF
>.|15|TRBD1|TRBJ1-2|TRBV28
TGTGCCAGCAGTTTATCCACAGGGGTGGCTGGTGGCTACACCTTC
CASSLSTGVAGGYTF
>.|15|TRBD1|TRBJ2-1|TRBV28
TGTGCCAGCAGTTTTACCCACCCAGGGGGCAGTGAGCAGTTCTTC
CASSFTHPGGSEQFF
>.|15|.|TRBJ1-3|TRBV5-1
TGCGCCAGCAGCCTGGGGGACATCTCTGGAAACACCATATATTTT
CASSLGDISGNTIYF
>.|14|TRBD2|TRBJ2-7|TRBV14
TGTGCCAGCAGCCAACAAGCGGGAGTGGGCGAGCAGTACTTC
CASSQQAGVGEQYF
>.|15|.|TRBJ2-1|TRBV6-5
TGTGCCAGCAGCTCCGCCAGGGGGGACTCCAATGAGCAGTTCTTC
CASSSARGDSNEQFF
>many|15|TRBD1|TRBJ1-2|TRBV15
TGTGCCACCAGCAGCCAAGGACAGGGGCTTGGTGGCTACACCTTC
CATSSQGQGLGGYTF
>.|15|.|TRBJ1-3|TRBV30
TGTGCCTGGAGTGTACTGGGCCACTCTGGAAACACCATATATTTT
CAWSVLGHSGNTIYF
>.|14|TRBD1|TRBJ1-1|TRBV7-3
TGTGCCAGCTCGGCAGGGGGTTTTAGGACTGAAGCTTTCTTT
CASSAGGFRTEAFF